A selection of T cell receptor beta chains follows, all from one sample in a study of blood T cells in healthy people across ages. TCRdb passed the 5' RACE reads through MiXCR, listing each CDR3 protein once. The sample lists 660,000 or so distinct CDR3 sequences; 58% were seen once. Sequenced material: blood. Receptor source: a man in his sixties in good health. The conserved cysteine and the conserved F or W are not part of the CDR3 here. Each record gives: J gene, V gene, CDR3 protein.

TRBJ2-3	TRBV29-1	SVEEWTLPDTQY
TRBJ1-1	TRBV5-6	ASSLEEGRAF
TRBJ2-5	TRBV2	ASSASRQEQY
TRBJ1-2	TRBV2	ASSEGRMSVYGYT
TRBJ1-5	TRBV20-1	SAKLSSGDQPQH
TRBJ2-7	TRBV10-2	ASTGVEQY
TRBJ1-1	TRBV12-3/TRBV12-4	ASSFAENTEAF
TRBJ2-3	TRBV20-1	SAKDKIIDTQY
TRBJ1-4	TRBV5-6	ASSPQPGQGNEKLF
TRBJ2-5	TRBV11-2	ASSLLLGQGSWEQY
TRBJ1-2	TRBV19	ASSMLRDGYT
TRBJ2-3	TRBV9	ASSVPSSDTQY
TRBJ2-7	TRBV7-2	ASSLAAGGNEQY
TRBJ2-5	TRBV4-2	ASSQRGQGQETQY
TRBJ2-5	TRBV29-1	SVVSGPKGETQY
TRBJ2-1	TRBV10-3	AISEFGGGKKYNEQF
TRBJ1-2	TRBV21-1	ASSNRDSTNYGYT
TRBJ2-3	TRBV7-9	ASSPPAGGLGGTQY
TRBJ1-4	TRBV29-1	SARLNEKLF
TRBJ2-1	TRBV7-8	ASSLSGPVSYNEQF
TRBJ2-4	TRBV6-5	ASSYSASGAKNIQY
TRBJ2-2	TRBV20-1	SARQGATGELF
TRBJ2-3	TRBV20-1	SALLADSTDTQY
TRBJ2-7	TRBV10-3	AISPGQGVYEQY
TRBJ1-2	TRBV3-1	ASSQDTGYYGYT
TRBJ1-2	TRBV20-1	SASEGKNYGYT
TRBJ2-1	TRBV19	ASSFGGGAYNEQF
TRBJ2-7	TRBV11-2	ASSSSSRAPYEQY
TRBJ2-5	TRBV6-5	ASRPQIQETQY
.	TRBV25-1	ASSPGRVGISETQY
TRBJ2-1	TRBV28	ASSSGTSGGAYEQF
TRBJ2-5	TRBV20-1	SARGGSGSQETQY
TRBJ1-6	TRBV5-5	ASSLDDGNGSPLH
TRBJ2-1	TRBV4-1	ASSQGNSYNEQF
TRBJ2-7	TRBV20-1	SARTLAGGIYEQY
TRBJ1-2	TRBV10-3	AITIGQSSYGYT
TRBJ2-3	TRBV20-1	SARAPSRADRTDTQY